Below are 10 T cell receptor beta chains sequenced from a single sample in a study of blood T cell repertoires in COVID-19. Profiled with immunoSEQ multiplex PCR; TCRdb holds only in-frame clones, not every one. The profile covers about 70,000 clones, with 70% to 85% appearing a single time and around 0.83% taken by the ten largest. Sequencing used peripheral blood. The receptors here all came from a woman in her sixties or seventies with acute or convalescent COVID-19.

A word on this clone: One end of the junction does not line up with germline, which may come from a read error. The rearrangement links TRBV7-7 to TRBJ2-7; 7 bases map to TRBD2. The CDR3 contains 16 residues. In germline, CDR1 is SSHAT, CDR2 FNYEAQ (reference sequence). The CDR3 nucleotides are TGTGCTAGCAGCTTAAGTGCAGCTAGCGGCCCCTACGAGCAGTACTTC. Translated: CASSLSAASGPYEQYF.

This clone was observed many times. The chain carries TRBV5-1 and TRBJ2-6; 9 bases align to TRBD2. The trim removed 0 bases at V and 2 bases at J, leaving 6 bases unmatched. CDR1 SGHRS and CDR2 YFSETQ come from the germline V gene. This CDR3 has 18 amino acids. CDR3 protein: CASSLGPAGGTGANVLTF. The CDR3 region has the DNA TGCGCCAGCAGCTTGGGTCCAGCGGGAGGAACTGGGGCCAACGTCCTGACTTTC.

CDR3: CASSYLLLGQRNQPQHF. The CDR3 DNA sequence: TGTGCCAGCAGTTACCTTCTTTTGGGACAGCGCAATCAGCCCCAGCATTTT. V is TRBV6-2 or TRBV6-3 and J is TRBJ1-5, with 7 bases identical to TRBD1. Germline assignment: CDR1 MNHEY and CDR2 SVGEGT. This CDR3 region has 17 residues. V shed 2 bases, J shed 2 bases, and the junction held 9 bases outside the gene matches.

This clone is a singleton in its sample. This chain uses TRBV18 with TRBJ2-1; 13 nucleotides agree with TRBD2. Looked up from germline, CDR1 is KGHSH and CDR2 is LQKENI. CDR3 length: 15 residues. Losses at the gene ends were 4 bases for V and 10 bases for J; bases not matched to a gene: 7. The CDR3 sequence: CASSLTGLAGDEQFF. CDR3 DNA sequence: TGTGCCAGCTCACTTACAGGACTAGCGGGGGACGAGCAGTTCTTC.

This clone appeared a few times. This chain connects TRBV19 to TRBJ2-1; D is unresolved. Germline V lookup: CDR1 LNHDA, CDR2 SQIVND (reference sequence). This CDR3 region has 12 residues. V lost 5 bases to trimming and J lost 13 bases, with 15 bases between them. Here the CDR3 DNA reads TGTGCCAGTAGTCCCCGGAGTGAGAGACAGTTCTTC. Its translation: CASSPRSERQFF.

This clone was seen repeatedly, ten times or more. V and J are TRBV7-9 and TRBJ2-7, with a tentative D call TRBD1 (5 bases). Germline CDR1 reads SEHNR; CDR2 reads FQNEAQ (reference sequence). The CDR3 runs 14 residues. V lost 5 bases and J 4 bases, leaving 15 bases between the germline ends. The CDR3 here is CASSPPGAQYEQYF. The CDR3 region has the DNA TGTGCCAGCAGCCCGCCTGGGGCACAGTACGAGCAGTACTTC. Full variable domain (missing parts from reference TRBV7-9 and TRBJ2-7): DTGVSQNPRHKITKRGQNVTFRCDPISEHNRLYWYRQTLGQGPEFLTYFQNEAQLEKSRLLSDRFSAERPKGSFSTLEIQRTEQGDSAMYLCASSPPGAQYEQYFGPGTRLTVT.

The V and J genes are TRBV19 and TRBJ2-2; 9 bases align to TRBD1. This CDR3 region has 15 residues. From germline, CDR1 is LNHDA and CDR2 SQIVND (reference sequence). The junction had 6 bases not matched to a gene; V was cut back by 5 bases and J by 5 bases. The CDR3 loop reads CASSVRDRVTGELFF. CDR3 bases: TGTGCCAGTAGTGTCCGGGACAGGGTAACCGGGGAGCTGTTTTTT.

The rearrangement joins TRBV4-3 to TRBJ1-5; 7 nucleotides agree with TRBD1. This CDR3 contains 13 residues. The J segment lost 9 bases and the V segment lost 0 bases, leaving 2 bases of the junction unmatched. Germline V gene lookup returns CDR1 LGHNA and CDR2 YSLEER. Written as DNA, the CDR3 is TGCGCCAGCAGCCAAGATCAGGGGGGGCCCCAGCATTTT. This translates into CASSQDQGGPQHF.

The rearrangement joins TRBV10-3 to TRBJ2-1, with TRBD1 identical over 8 bases. The germline CDR1 and CDR2 sequences are ENHRY and SYGVKD. The CDR3 has 11 residues. The J segment lost 8 bases and the V segment lost 8 bases, leaving 2 bases of the junction unmatched. Here the CDR3 DNA reads TGTGCCATCTCAGGGGGCGATGAGCAGTTCTTC. Translation gives CAISGGDEQFF.

The chain recombines TRBV19 with TRBJ1-4, with TRBD1 matching 7 bases. The CDR3 totals 15 residues. CDR1 LNHDA and CDR2 SQIVND come from the germline V gene (reference sequence). V lost 5 bases to trimming and J lost 8 bases; unmatched junction nucleotides: 11. The CDR3 DNA reads TGTGCCAGTAGTGCTTCTGAGGGGGCTCGGGAAAAACTGTTTTTT. Protein product: CASSASEGAREKLFF. Variable domain in full (rest from reference TRBV19 and TRBJ1-4): DGGITQSPKYLFRKEGQNVTLSCEQNLNHDAMYWYRQDPGQGLRLIYYSQIVNDFQKGDIAEGYSVSREKKESFPLTVTSAQKNPTAFYLCASSASEGAREKLFFGSGTQLSVL.